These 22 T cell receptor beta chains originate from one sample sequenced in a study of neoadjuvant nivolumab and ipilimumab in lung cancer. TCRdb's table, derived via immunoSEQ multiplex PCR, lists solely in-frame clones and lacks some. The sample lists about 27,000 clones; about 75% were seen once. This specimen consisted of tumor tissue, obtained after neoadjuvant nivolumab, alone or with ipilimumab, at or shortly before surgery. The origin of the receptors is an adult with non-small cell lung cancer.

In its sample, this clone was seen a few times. CDR3 sequence: CASSADLAGTYNEQFF. CDR3 nucleotides: TGCGCCAGCAGCGCGGACCTAGCGGGAACCTACAATGAGCAGTTCTTC. The V and J genes are TRBV5-1 and TRBJ2-1, with 9 bases that match TRBD2. V was clipped by 4 bases and J by 2 bases; unmatched bases: 7. Germline-derived CDR1 and CDR2 are SGHRS and YFSETQ. The length of the CDR3 is 16 residues. Filled out from reference TRBV5-1 and TRBJ2-1, the complete variable domain reads KAGVTQTPRYLIKTRGQQVTLSCSPISGHRSVSWYQQTPGQGLQFLFEYFSETQRNKGNFPGRFSGRQFSNSRSEMNVSTLELGDSALYLCASSADLAGTYNEQFFGPGTRLTVL.

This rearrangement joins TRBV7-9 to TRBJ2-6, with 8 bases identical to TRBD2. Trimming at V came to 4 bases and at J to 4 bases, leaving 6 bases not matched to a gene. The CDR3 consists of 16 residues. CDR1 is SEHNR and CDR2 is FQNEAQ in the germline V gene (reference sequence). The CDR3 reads CASSSLAGEGANVLTF. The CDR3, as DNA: TGTGCCAGCAGCTCCCTAGCGGGTGAGGGGGCCAACGTCCTGACTTTC.

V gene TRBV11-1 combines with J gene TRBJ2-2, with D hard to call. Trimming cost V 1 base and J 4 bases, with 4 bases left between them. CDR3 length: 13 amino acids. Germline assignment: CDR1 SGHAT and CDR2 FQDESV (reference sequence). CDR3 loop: CASSLVGTGELFF. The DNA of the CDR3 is TGTGCCAGCAGCTTAGTTGGCACCGGGGAGCTGTTTTTT.

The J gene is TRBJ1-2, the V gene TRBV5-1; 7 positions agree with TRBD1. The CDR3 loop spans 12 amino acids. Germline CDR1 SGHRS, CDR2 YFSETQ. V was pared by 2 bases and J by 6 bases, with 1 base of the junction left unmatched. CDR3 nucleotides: TGCGCCAGCAGCTTTACAGGGGATGGCTACACCTTC. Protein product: CASSFTGDGYTF.

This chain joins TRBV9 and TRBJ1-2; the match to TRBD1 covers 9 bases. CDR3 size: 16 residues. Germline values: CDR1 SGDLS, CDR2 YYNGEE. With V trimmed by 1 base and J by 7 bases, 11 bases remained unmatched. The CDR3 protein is CASSVLSTGGAGGYTF. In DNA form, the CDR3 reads TGTGCCAGCAGCGTACTTTCCACAGGGGGCGCAGGTGGCTACACCTTC.

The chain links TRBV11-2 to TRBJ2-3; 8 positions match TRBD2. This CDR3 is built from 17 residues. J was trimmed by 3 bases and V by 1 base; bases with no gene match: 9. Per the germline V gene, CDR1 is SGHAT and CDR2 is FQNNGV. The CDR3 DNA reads TGTGCCAGCAGCTTAGGGGTCGGGGGGGCATTTACAGATACGCAGTATTTT. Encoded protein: CASSLGVGGAFTDTQYF.

Written as DNA, the CDR3 is TGCAGCGCACCAGGGGCCTTCGAGGAGCAGTTCTTC. Translated, it gives CSAPGAFEEQFF. The chain combines TRBV29-1 with TRBJ2-1; TRBD1 might be the D (6 bases). Between the trimmed V and J ends, which lost 7 bases and 10 bases, there was a span of 17 bases. CDR1 is SQVTM, CDR2 ANQGSEA, per germline. This CDR3 comprises 12 residues.

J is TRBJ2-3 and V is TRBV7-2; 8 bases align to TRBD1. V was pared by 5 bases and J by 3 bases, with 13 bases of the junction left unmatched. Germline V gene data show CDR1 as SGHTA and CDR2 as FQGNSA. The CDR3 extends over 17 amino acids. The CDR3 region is CASSLLGATGVTDTQYF. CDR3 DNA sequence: TGTGCCAGCAGCCTACTAGGGGCGACAGGGGTAACAGATACGCAGTATTTT.

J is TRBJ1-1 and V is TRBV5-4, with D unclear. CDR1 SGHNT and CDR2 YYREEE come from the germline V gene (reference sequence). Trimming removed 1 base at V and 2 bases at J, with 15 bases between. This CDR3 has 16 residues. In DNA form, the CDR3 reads TGTGCCAGCAGCTTGCTACCGGCTTTTTTTAACACTGAAGCTTTCTTT. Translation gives CASSLLPAFFNTEAFF.

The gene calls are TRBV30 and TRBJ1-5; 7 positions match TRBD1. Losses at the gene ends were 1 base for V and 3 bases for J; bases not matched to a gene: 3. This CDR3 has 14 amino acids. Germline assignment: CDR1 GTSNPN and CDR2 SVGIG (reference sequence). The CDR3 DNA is TGTGCCTGGAGTGAGGGACAGTTCAATCAGCCCCAGCATTTT. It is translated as CAWSEGQFNQPQHF.

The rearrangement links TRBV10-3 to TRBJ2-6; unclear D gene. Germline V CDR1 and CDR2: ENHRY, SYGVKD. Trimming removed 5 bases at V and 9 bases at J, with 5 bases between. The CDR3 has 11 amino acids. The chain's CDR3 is CAISLGNVLTF. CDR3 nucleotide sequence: TGTGCCATCAGTCTAGGCAACGTCCTGACTTTC.

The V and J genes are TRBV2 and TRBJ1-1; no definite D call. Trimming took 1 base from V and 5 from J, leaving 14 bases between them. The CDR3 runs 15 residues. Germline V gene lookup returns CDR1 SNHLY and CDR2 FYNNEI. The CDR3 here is CASSEEIGKWTEAFF. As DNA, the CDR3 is TGTGCCAGCAGTGAAGAGATAGGGAAGTGGACTGAAGCTTTCTTT.

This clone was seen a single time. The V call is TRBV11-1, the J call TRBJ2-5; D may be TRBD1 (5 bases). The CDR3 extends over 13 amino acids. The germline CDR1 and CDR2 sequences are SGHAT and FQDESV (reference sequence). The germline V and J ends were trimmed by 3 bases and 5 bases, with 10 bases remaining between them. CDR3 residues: CASSFVGVETQYF. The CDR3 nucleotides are TGTGCCAGCAGCTTTGTAGGGGTCGAGACCCAGTACTTC.

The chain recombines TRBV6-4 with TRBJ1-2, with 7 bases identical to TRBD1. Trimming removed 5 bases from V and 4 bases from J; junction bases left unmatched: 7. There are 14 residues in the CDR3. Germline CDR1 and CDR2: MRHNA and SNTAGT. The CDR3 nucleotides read TGTGCCAGCAGTCCCGGGGGACAGCCCTATGGCTACACCTTC. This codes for CASSPGGQPYGYTF.

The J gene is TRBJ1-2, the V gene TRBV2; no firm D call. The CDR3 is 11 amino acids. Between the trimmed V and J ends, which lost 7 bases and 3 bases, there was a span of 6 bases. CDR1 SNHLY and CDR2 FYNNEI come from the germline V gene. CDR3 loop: CASIPDYGYTF. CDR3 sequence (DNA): TGTGCCAGCATCCCCGACTATGGCTACACCTTC.

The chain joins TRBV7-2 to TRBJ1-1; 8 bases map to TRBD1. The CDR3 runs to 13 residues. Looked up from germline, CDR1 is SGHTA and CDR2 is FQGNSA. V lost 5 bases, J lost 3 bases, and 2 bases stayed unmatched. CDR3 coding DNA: TGTGCCAGCAGCCAGGACAGGGACACTGAAGCTTTCTTT. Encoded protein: CASSQDRDTEAFF.

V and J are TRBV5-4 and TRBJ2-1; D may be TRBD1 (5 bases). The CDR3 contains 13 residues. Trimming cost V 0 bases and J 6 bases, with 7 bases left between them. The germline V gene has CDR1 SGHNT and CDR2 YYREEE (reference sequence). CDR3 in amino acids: CASSLAGINEQFF. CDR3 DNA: TGTGCCAGCAGCTTGGCAGGGATCAATGAGCAGTTCTTC. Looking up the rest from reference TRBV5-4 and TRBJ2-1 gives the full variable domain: ETGVTQSPTHLIKTRGQQVTLRCSSQSGHNTVSWYQQALGQGPQFIFQYYREEENGRGNFPPRFSGLQFPNYSSELNVNALELDDSALYLCASSLAGINEQFFGPGTRLTVL.

The CDR3 here is CASTRGDVNTEAFF. For the CDR3, the DNA is TGTGCCAGCACCCGGGGAGATGTTAACACTGAAGCTTTCTTT. The chain recombines TRBV7-9 with TRBJ1-1; D remains ambiguous. This CDR3 is built from 14 residues. V gave up 7 bases and J gave up 2 bases, with 14 bases separating them. CDR1 SEHNR and CDR2 FQNEAQ come from the germline V gene (reference sequence).

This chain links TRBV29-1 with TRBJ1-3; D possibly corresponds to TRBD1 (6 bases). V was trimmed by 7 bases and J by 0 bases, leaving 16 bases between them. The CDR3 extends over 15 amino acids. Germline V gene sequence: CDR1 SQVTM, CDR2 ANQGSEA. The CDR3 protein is CSALSRGFSGNTIYF. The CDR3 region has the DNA TGCAGCGCTCTCTCCAGGGGTTTCTCTGGAAACACCATATATTTT. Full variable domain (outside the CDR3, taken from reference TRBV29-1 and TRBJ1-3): SAVISQKPSRDICQRGTSLTIQCQVDSQVTMMFWYRQQPGQSLTLIATANQGSEATYESGFVIDKFPISRPNLTFSTLTVSNMSPEDSSIYLCSALSRGFSGNTIYFGEGSWLTVV.

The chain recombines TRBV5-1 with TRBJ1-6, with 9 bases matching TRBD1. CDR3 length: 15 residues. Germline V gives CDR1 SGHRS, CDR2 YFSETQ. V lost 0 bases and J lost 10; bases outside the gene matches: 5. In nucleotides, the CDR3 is TGCGCCAGCAGCTTGGAGGGACAGGGCAGGTCACCCCTCCACTTT. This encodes CASSLEGQGRSPLHF.

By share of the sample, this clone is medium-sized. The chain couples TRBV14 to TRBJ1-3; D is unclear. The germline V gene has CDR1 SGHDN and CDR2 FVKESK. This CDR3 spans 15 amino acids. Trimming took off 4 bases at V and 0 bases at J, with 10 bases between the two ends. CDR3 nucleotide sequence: TGTGCCAGCAGCCTTCTCGGCTTCTCTGGAAACACCATATATTTT. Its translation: CASSLLGFSGNTIYF.

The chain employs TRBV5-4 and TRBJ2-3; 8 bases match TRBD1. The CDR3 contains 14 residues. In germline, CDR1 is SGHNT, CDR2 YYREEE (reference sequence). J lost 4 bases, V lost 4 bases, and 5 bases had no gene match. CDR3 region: CASSTGQGSDTQYF. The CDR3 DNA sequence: TGTGCCAGCAGCACCGGACAGGGTTCAGATACGCAGTATTTT. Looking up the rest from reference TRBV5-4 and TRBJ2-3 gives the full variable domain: ETGVTQSPTHLIKTRGQQVTLRCSSQSGHNTVSWYQQALGQGPQFIFQYYREEENGRGNFPPRFSGLQFPNYSSELNVNALELDDSALYLCASSTGQGSDTQYFGPGTRLTVL.